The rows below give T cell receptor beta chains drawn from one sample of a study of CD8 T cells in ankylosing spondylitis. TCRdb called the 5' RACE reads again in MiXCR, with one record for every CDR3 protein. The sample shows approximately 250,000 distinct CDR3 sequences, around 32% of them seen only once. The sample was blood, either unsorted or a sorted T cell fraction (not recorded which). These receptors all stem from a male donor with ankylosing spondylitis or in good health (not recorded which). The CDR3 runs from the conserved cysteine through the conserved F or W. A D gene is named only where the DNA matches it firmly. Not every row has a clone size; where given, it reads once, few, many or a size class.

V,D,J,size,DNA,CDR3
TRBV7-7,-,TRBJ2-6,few,TGTGCGATCGGACGGTACTCTGGGGCCAACGTCCTGACTTTC,CAIGRYSGANVLTF
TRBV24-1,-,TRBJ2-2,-,TGTGCCACCAGTGACCGGCAGGGGCCTATCACCGGGGAGCTGTTTTTT,CATSDRQGPITGELFF
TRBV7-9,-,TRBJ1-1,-,TGTGCCAGCAGCCCCCAGGGTGGAGGGTGGAGCACTGAAGCTTTCTTT,CASSPQGGGWSTEAFF
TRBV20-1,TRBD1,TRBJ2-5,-,TGCAGTGCTAGATCGTTTGGGGACAGCCAAGAGACCCAGTACTTC,CSARSFGDSQETQYF
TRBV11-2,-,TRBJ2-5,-,TGTGCCAGCAGCTTATTGAGGGTTTTTCGACAAGAGACCCAGTACTTC,CASSLLRVFRQETQYF
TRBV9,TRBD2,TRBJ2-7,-,TGTGCCAGCAGCGTATCGGGACTACCCTACGAGCAGTACTTC,CASSVSGLPYEQYF
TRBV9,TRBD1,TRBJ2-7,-,TGTGCCAGCAGCGCCCACCCCGGGACAGAATACTACGAGCAGTACTTC,CASSAHPGTEYYEQYF
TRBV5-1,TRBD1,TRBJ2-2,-,TGCGCCAGCAGCAGGGACAGCACCGGGGAGCTGTTTTTT,CASSRDSTGELFF
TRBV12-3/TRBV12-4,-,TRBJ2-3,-,TGTGCCAGCAGTTTGCAACCTGACTTGGCAGATACGCAGTATTTT,CASSLQPDLADTQYF
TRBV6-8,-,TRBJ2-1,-,TGTGCCAGCAGCGACCGGAGGTCTAGCAGGGATTACAATGAGCAGTTCTTC,CASSDRRSSRDYNEQFF
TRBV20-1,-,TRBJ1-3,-,TGCAGTGCTAGAGGGGACTCTGGAAACACCATATATTTT,CSARGDSGNTIYF
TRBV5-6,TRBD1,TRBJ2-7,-,TGTGCCAGCAGCTTGGACAGGGGAGTCTACGAGCAGTACTTC,CASSLDRGVYEQYF
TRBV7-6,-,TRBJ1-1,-,TGTGCCAGCAGCTCACGTGGGCTAGAAGCTTTCTTT,CASSSRGLEAFF
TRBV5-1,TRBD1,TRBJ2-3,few,TGCGCCAGCACCCTCTCCGGGACAGGGTTCACAGATACGCAGTATTTT,CASTLSGTGFTDTQYF
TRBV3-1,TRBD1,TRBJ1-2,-,TGTGCCAGCAGCCCACAGGGGAACTATAACTATGGCTACACCTTC,CASSPQGNYNYGYTF